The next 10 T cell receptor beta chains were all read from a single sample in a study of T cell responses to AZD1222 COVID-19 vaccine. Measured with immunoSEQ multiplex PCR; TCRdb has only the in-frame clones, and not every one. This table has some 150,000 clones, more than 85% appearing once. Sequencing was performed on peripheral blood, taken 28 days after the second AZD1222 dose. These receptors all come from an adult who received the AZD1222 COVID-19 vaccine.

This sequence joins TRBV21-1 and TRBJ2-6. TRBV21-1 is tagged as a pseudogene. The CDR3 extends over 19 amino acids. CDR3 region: CASSNPRESGAVGANVLTF. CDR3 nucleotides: TGTGCCAGCAGCAATCCCAGGGAGTCTGGGGCAGTGGGGGCCAACGTCCTGACTTTC.

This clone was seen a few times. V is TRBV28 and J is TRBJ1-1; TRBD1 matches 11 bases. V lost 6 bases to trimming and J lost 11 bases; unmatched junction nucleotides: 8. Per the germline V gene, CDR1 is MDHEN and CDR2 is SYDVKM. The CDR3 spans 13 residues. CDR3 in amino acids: CASRPSGTGGAFF. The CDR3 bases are TGTGCCAGCAGACCCTCCGGGACAGGGGGGGCTTTCTTT.

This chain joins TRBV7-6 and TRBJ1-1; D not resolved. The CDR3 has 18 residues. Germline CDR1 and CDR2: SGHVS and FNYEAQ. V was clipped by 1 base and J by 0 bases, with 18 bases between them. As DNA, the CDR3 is TGTGCCAGCAGCTTAGTACCGCCCTTGTGGGGATTGAACACTGAAGCTTTCTTT. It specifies CASSLVPPLWGLNTEAFF.

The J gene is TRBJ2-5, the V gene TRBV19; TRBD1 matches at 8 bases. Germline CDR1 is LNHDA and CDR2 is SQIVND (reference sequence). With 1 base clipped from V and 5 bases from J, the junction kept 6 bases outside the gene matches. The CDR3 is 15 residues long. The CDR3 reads CASSIGGQVGETQYF. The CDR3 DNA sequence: TGTGCCAGTAGTATAGGGGGACAGGTTGGGGAGACCCAGTACTTC.

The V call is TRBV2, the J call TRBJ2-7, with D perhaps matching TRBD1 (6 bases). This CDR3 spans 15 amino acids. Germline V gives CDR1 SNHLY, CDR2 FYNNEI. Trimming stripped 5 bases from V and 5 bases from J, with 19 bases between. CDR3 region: CASSLDVTGLDEQYF. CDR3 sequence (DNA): TGTGCCAGCAGTCTGGACGTAACAGGGCTCGACGAGCAGTACTTC.

The CDR3 region has the DNA TGTGCCAGCAGCTTCTCCGGGACACCCAACTATGGCTACACCTTC. Its translation: CASSFSGTPNYGYTF. This sequence joins TRBV6-5 and TRBJ1-2, with D perhaps matching TRBD1 (6 bases). The CDR3 is 15 residues long. Germline CDR1 reads MNHEY; CDR2 reads SVGAGI. Trimming stripped 6 bases from V and 2 bases from J, with 16 bases between.

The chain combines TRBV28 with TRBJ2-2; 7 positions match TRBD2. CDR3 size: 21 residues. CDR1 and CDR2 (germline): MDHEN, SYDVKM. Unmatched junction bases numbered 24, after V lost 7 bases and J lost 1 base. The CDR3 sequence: CASITGGGASGNNMNTGELFF. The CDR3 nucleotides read TGTGCCAGCATCACAGGAGGAGGGGCTAGCGGAAATAATATGAACACCGGGGAGCTGTTTTTT.

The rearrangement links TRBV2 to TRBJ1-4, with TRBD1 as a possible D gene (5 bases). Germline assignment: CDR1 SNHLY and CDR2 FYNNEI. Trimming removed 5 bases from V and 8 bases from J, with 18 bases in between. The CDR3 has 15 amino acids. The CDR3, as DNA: TGTGCCAGCAGTCCACCGACAGAGCTCGGCGAAAAACTGTTTTTT. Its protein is CASSPPTELGEKLFF.

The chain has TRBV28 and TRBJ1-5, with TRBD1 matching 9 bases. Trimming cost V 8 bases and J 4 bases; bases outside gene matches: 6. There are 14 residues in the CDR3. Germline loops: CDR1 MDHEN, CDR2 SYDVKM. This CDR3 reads CASSTGQGNQPQHF. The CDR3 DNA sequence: TGTGCCAGCTCCACGGGACAGGGAAATCAGCCCCAGCATTTT.

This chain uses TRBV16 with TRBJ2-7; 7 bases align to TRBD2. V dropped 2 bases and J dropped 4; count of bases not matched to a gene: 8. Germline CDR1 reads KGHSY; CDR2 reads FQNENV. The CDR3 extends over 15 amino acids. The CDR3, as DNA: TGTGCCAGCAGCCAACCAGGCCGGACTAGTTACGAGCAGTACTTC. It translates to CASSQPGRTSYEQYF.